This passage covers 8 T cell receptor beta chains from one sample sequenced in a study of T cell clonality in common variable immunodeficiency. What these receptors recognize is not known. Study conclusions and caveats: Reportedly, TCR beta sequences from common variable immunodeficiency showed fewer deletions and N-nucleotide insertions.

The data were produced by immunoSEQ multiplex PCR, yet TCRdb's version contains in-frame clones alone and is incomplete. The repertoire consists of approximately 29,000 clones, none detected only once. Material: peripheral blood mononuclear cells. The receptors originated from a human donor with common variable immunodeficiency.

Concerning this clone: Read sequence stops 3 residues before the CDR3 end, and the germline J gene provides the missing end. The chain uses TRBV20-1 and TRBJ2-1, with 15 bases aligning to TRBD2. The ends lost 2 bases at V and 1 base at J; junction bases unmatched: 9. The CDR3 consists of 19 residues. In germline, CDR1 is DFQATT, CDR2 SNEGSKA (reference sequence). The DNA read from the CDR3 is TGCAGTGCTAGAATGGGACTAGCGGGAGGCCGCCGATCCTACAATGAG. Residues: CSARMGLAGGRRSYNE. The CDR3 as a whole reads CSARMGLAGGRRSYNEQFF.

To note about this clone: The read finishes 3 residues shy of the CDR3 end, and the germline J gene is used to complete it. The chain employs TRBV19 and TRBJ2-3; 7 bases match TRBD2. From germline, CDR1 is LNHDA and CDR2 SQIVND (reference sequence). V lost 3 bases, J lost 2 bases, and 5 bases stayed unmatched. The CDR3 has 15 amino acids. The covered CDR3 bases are TGTGCCAGTAGTATCTCAGCGGGGTTCACAGATACG. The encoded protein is CASSISAGFTDT. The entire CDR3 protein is CASSISAGFTDTQYF.

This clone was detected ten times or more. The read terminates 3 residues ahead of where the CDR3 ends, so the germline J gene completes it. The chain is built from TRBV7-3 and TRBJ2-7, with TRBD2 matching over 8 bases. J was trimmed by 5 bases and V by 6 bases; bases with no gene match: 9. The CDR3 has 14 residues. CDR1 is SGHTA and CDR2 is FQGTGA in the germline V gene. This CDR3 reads CASRPSGSHHEQYF. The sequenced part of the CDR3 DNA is TGTGCCAGCAGACCCAGCGGGAGTCACCACGAG.

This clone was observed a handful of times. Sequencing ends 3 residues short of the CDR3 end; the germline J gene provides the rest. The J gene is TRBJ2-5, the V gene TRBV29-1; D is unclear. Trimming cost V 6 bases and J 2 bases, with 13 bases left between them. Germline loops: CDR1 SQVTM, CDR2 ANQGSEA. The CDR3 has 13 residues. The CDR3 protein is CSVAFSVQETQYF. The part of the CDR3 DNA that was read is TGCAGCGTCGCCTTCTCAGTTCAAGAGACC.

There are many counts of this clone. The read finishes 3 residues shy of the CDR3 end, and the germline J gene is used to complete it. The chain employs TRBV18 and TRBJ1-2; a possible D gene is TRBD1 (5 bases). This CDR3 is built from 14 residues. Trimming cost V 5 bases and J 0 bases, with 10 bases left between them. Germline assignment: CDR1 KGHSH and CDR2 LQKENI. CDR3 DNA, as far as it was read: TGTGCCAGCTCAACCGGGGGTACTAACTATGGC. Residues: CASSTGGTNYG. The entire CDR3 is CASSTGGTNYGYTF.

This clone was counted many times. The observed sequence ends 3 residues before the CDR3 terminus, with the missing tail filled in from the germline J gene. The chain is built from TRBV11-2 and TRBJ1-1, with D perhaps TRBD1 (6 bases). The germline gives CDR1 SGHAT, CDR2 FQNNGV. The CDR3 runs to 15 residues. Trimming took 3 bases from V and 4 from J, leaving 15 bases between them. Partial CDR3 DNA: TGTGCCAGCAGCTTCGAATTATTAGGGGGCACTGAA. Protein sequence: CASSFELLGGTE. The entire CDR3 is CASSFELLGGTEAFF.

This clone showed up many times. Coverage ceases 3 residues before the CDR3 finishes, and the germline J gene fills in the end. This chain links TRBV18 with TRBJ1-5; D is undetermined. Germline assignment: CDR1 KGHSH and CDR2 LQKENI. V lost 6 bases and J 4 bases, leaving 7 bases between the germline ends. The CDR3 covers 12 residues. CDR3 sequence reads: CASSRDNQPQHF. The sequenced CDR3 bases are TGTGCCAGCTCTCGCGATAATCAGCCC.

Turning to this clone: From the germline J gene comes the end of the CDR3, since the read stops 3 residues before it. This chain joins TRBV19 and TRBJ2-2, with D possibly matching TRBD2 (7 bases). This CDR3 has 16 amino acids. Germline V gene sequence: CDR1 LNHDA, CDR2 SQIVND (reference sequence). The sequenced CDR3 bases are TGTGCCAGTAGTATATCATCGGGGGGCCAGACGTCGGGG. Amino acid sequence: CASSISSGGQTSG. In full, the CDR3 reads CASSISSGGQTSGLFF.